The 31 T cell receptor beta chains listed next were all sequenced from one sample in a study of T cell changes during pregnancy in multiple sclerosis. Libraries were prepared by immunoSEQ multiplex PCR; TCRdb keeps only in-frame clonotypes and omits some of them. In the table there are 95,000 to 110,000 clones, roughly 93% of which are singletons. The sample was peripheral blood, taken after pregnancy. All receptors come from a female donor with multiple sclerosis, enrolled in a pregnancy study.

The chain joins TRBV7-6 to TRBJ2-1; 10 positions agree with TRBD1. The germline gives CDR1 SGHVS, CDR2 FNYEAQ. This CDR3 is 15 amino acids long. V lost 5 bases and J lost 10; bases outside the gene matches: 11. The CDR3 reads CASSLERDRGGEQFF. CDR3 bases: TGTGCCAGCAGCCTAGAGCGGGACAGGGGTGGCGAGCAGTTCTTC.

This rearrangement joins TRBV4-3 to TRBJ1-4; D ambiguous. The V end was cut by 0 bases, the J end by 7 bases, with 12 bases between. The germline V gene encodes CDR1 LGHNA and CDR2 YSLEER. CDR3 length: 15 residues. The CDR3 sequence is CASSQDTVLGEKLFF. The CDR3 DNA follows: TGCGCCAGCAGCCAAGATACGGTCCTAGGTGAAAAACTGTTTTTT.

The chain recombines TRBV5-1 with TRBJ2-3, with D possibly TRBD2 on 6 matching bases. Per germline, CDR1 SGHRS and CDR2 YFSETQ. Between the trimmed V and J ends, which lost 4 bases and 0 bases, there was a span of 15 bases. The CDR3 is 16 amino acids. The CDR3 DNA is TGCGCCAGCAGCCCATCGGGGAGGTCTAGCACAGATACGCAGTATTTT. Protein sequence: CASSPSGRSSTDTQYF.

The CDR3 nucleotides read TGCGCCAGCAGCTTGGACAAGAACTATGGCTACACCTTC. Its protein is CASSLDKNYGYTF. V and J are TRBV5-1 and TRBJ1-2; D is unresolved. The CDR3 spans 13 residues. Trimming took off 0 bases at V and 2 bases at J, with 5 bases between the two ends. Germline V gene data show CDR1 as SGHRS and CDR2 as YFSETQ.

The chain recombines TRBV7-3 with TRBJ2-1; 8 bases match TRBD1. Germline CDR1 SGHTA, CDR2 FQGTGA. Losses at the gene ends were 2 bases for V and 8 bases for J; bases not matched to a gene: 8. This CDR3 is 15 amino acids long. Here the CDR3 reads CASSLDRGVIYEQFF. CDR3 nucleotides: TGTGCCAGCAGCTTAGACAGGGGCGTTATATATGAGCAGTTCTTC.

This sequence joins TRBV5-1 and TRBJ1-1; TRBD1 might be the D (5 bases). Per germline, CDR1 SGHRS and CDR2 YFSETQ. V lost 4 bases, J lost 7 bases, and 11 bases lay in between. The CDR3 is 12 amino acids. In DNA form, the CDR3 reads TGCGCCAGCAGCCCCGGGGGGGGTGAAGCTTTCTTT. This encodes CASSPGGGEAFF.

V usage is TRBV13 and J usage is TRBJ1-1; D is uncertain. CDR1 is PRHDT, CDR2 FYEKMQ, per germline (reference sequence). The CDR3 contains 15 residues. V lost 0 bases and J 1 base, leaving 9 bases between the germline ends. The CDR3 DNA reads as TGTGCCAGCAGCTTAGGGGCGGCAGAGAACACTGAAGCTTTCTTT. Translated: CASSLGAAENTEAFF.

The V gene is TRBV27, the J gene TRBJ1-2, with D possibly matching TRBD1 (5 bases). Germline assignment: CDR1 MNHEY and CDR2 SMNVEV (reference sequence). This CDR3 is 13 amino acids long. The germline V and J ends were trimmed by 4 bases and 2 bases, with 8 bases remaining between them. The CDR3 DNA follows: TGTGCCAGCAGTTCCGGGGGGAACTATGGCTACACCTTC. It translates to CASSSGGNYGYTF.

This clone was counted a few times. The chain uses TRBV19 and TRBJ2-2; D not certain. CDR1 is LNHDA, CDR2 SQIVND, per germline (reference sequence). This CDR3 has 15 amino acids. Trimming took off 3 bases at V and 5 bases at J, with 13 bases between the two ends. CDR3 protein: CASSMGVLKTGELFF. DNA of the CDR3: TGTGCCAGTAGTATGGGCGTACTGAAGACCGGGGAGCTGTTTTTT. The whole variable domain, filled in from reference TRBV19 and TRBJ2-2, reads DGGITQSPKYLFRKEGQNVTLSCEQNLNHDAMYWYRQDPGQGLRLIYYSQIVNDFQKGDIAEGYSVSREKKESFPLTVTSAQKNPTAFYLCASSMGVLKTGELFFGEGSRLTVL.

This sequence joins TRBV7-9 and TRBJ2-5; 11 nucleotides align to TRBD2. The end of the DNA aligns better with TRBJ2-7, so the J call may be wrong. Germline CDR1 is SEHNR and CDR2 is FQNEAQ (reference sequence). This CDR3 has 17 amino acids. The CDR3 loop is CASSPHEGLAGAYEQYF. CDR3 nucleotides: TGTGCCAGCAGCCCCCACGAAGGACTAGCGGGTGCCTACGAGCAGTACTTC.

The chain employs TRBV2 and TRBJ1-4; 8 bases fit TRBD1. CDR1 and CDR2 from the germline V gene are SNHLY and FYNNEI. V lost 6 bases and J lost 8; bases outside the gene matches: 11. This CDR3 has 15 amino acids. CDR3 DNA sequence: TGTGCCAGCAGCCCGACCCAGACAGGGGAAGAAAAACTGTTTTTT. Translation gives CASSPTQTGEEKLFF.

The CDR3 nucleotides read TGTGCCAGCAGCAAGACAGGGGTGAACACTGAAGCTTTCTTT. Translated: CASSKTGVNTEAFF. The chain links TRBV6-1 to TRBJ1-1; 8 nucleotides match TRBD1. CDR3 size: 14 residues. The ends lost 6 bases at V and 0 bases at J; junction bases unmatched: 3. Germline V gene sequence: CDR1 MNHNS, CDR2 SASEGT.

V is TRBV19 and J is TRBJ1-5; tentatively, D is TRBD1 (6 bases). The V end was cut by 5 bases, the J end by 1 base, with 15 bases between. CDR3 length equals 16 residues. Germline V gives CDR1 LNHDA, CDR2 SQIVND (reference sequence). The CDR3 DNA reads as TGTGCCAGTAGTCCCCGTCGGGGGGCGAGCAATCAGCCCCAGCATTTT. As protein: CASSPRRGASNQPQHF.

This clone was picked up a small number of times. The rearrangement links TRBV5-4 to TRBJ1-1; the D is unclear. V lost 0 bases and J lost 1, with 7 bases in between. CDR3 length: 14 amino acids. Germline-derived CDR1 and CDR2 are SGHNT and YYREEE (reference sequence). In DNA form, the CDR3 reads TGTGCCAGCAGCTTGGGAGGAGGGAACACTGAAGCTTTCTTT. This gives the protein CASSLGGGNTEAFF.

The chain recombines TRBV7-9 with TRBJ2-3; weak D call: TRBD2 (7 bases). The CDR3 consists of 12 residues. V was trimmed by 1 base and J by 9 bases, leaving 8 bases between them. Looked up from germline, CDR1 is SEHNR and CDR2 is FQNEAQ (reference sequence). CDR3 protein: CASSLEGGTQYF. For the CDR3, the DNA is TGTGCCAGCAGCTTAGAGGGGGGGACGCAGTATTTT.

This clone was found a few times. V and J are TRBV15 and TRBJ1-5; unclear D gene. CDR3 length: 15 amino acids. V was clipped by 0 bases and J by 4 bases, with 10 bases between them. Germline V gene data show CDR1 as LNHNV and CDR2 as YYDKDF (reference sequence). The chain's CDR3 is CATSREASDNQPQHF. Written as DNA, the CDR3 is TGTGCCACCAGCAGAGAAGCGTCAGATAATCAGCCCCAGCATTTT.

This clone has a single count. The rearrangement joins TRBV6-5 to TRBJ2-1, with 9 bases identical to TRBD2. V was pared by 4 bases and J by 2 bases, with 6 bases of the junction left unmatched. CDR1 is MNHEY and CDR2 is SVGAGI in the germline V gene. This CDR3 has 16 amino acids. CDR3 in DNA: TGTGCCAGCAGTTCCCTAGCGGGGAGCCCCTACAATGAGCAGTTCTTC. This translates into CASSSLAGSPYNEQFF.

The chain couples TRBV7-2 to TRBJ2-1; possible D gene TRBD2, 5 bases. CDR3 length equals 19 residues. Germline CDR1 SGHTA, CDR2 FQGNSA. Trimming shortened V by 1 base and J by 6 bases, and 25 bases separated the two germline ends. CDR3 DNA sequence: TGTGCCAGCAGCTTAGTAACTAGTCGAGGACTTCTTTACACCAATGAGCAGTTCTTC. It specifies CASSLVTSRGLLYTNEQFF.

DNA of the CDR3: TGCGCCAGCAGCCCGGGACAGGGGGTGGGCGAGCAGTACTTC. This encodes CASSPGQGVGEQYF. The J gene is TRBJ2-7, the V gene TRBV4-1; TRBD1 matches 11 bases. V was clipped by 4 bases and J by 6 bases; unmatched bases: 5. CDR1 and CDR2 from the germline V gene are MGHRA and YSYEKL. The CDR3 length is 14 residues.

The chain links TRBV7-3 to TRBJ2-2; 8 bases map to TRBD1. After removal of 8 bases from V and 4 bases from J, the junction contained 6 bases not matched to a gene. The CDR3 covers 14 residues. Germline V gene data show CDR1 as SGHTA and CDR2 as FQGTGA. CDR3 residues: CASGTGGPTGELFF. The CDR3 nucleotides read TGTGCCAGCGGAACAGGGGGACCCACCGGGGAGCTGTTTTTT. Supplemented by reference TRBV7-3 and TRBJ2-2, the full variable domain reads GAGVSQTPSNKVTEKGKYVELRCDPISGHTALYWYRQSLGQGPEFLIYFQGTGAADDSGLPNDRFFAVRPEGSVSTLKIQRTERGDSAVYLCASGTGGPTGELFFGEGSRLTVL.

The gene calls are TRBV9 and TRBJ1-1; 8 nucleotides align to TRBD1. Germline CDR1 SGDLS, CDR2 YYNGEE. After removal of 4 bases from V and 7 bases from J, the junction contained 6 bases not matched to a gene. The CDR3 runs 13 residues. The CDR3: CASSPRTGIEAFF. For the CDR3, the DNA is TGTGCCAGCAGCCCCCGGACAGGGATTGAAGCTTTCTTT.

The sample holds one count of this clone. The chain is built from TRBV13 and TRBJ2-5; 9 nucleotides agree with TRBD1. Germline V gene lookup returns CDR1 PRHDT and CDR2 FYEKMQ (reference sequence). V gave up 0 bases and J gave up 4 bases; unmatched junction bases: 6. This CDR3 has 16 residues. In DNA, the CDR3 is TGTGCCAGCAGCTTAGGAGGACAGGGGATATCAGAGACCCAGTACTTC. Its translation: CASSLGGQGISETQYF.

The chain links TRBV28 to TRBJ2-7; TRBD2 aligns across 15 bases. CDR1 is MDHEN, CDR2 SYDVKM, per germline. After removal of 5 bases from V and 5 bases from J, the junction contained 4 bases not matched to a gene. The length of the CDR3 is 15 residues. This CDR3 reads CASSPRTSGRDEQYF. For the CDR3, the DNA is TGTGCCAGCAGTCCGCGGACTAGCGGGAGGGACGAGCAGTACTTC.

This clone was detected once. The chain employs TRBV7-9 and TRBJ1-1, with D possibly matching TRBD1 (6 bases). Trimming pared 4 bases from V and 0 bases from J, leaving 15 bases between. CDR1 is SEHNR, CDR2 FQNEAQ, per germline (reference sequence). CDR3 size: 16 residues. CDR3 in amino acids: CASSSSLDSMNTEAFF. The DNA for the CDR3 is TGTGCCAGCAGCTCATCCTTGGACAGTATGAACACTGAAGCTTTCTTT.

V usage is TRBV4-2 and J usage is TRBJ1-3; no definite D call. Germline CDR1 reads LGHNA; CDR2 reads YNFKEQ. Trimming stripped 0 bases from V and 2 bases from J, with 8 bases between. The CDR3 has 15 residues. The CDR3, as DNA: TGTGCCAGCAGCCAAGATCCAAATGCTGGAAACACCATATATTTT. Translated: CASSQDPNAGNTIYF.

V gene TRBV11-1 combines with J gene TRBJ2-7, with a weak D call TRBD1 (5 bases). V lost 0 bases and J 6 bases, leaving 21 bases between the germline ends. Per germline, CDR1 SGHAT and CDR2 FQDESV (reference sequence). This CDR3 spans 17 amino acids. CDR3 sequence (DNA): TGTGCCAGCAGCTTAGCGGGTCTCAGGGATGAGTCTCGCGAGCAGTACTTC. This sequence encodes CASSLAGLRDESREQYF.

This clone was detected once. The V gene is TRBV2, the J gene TRBJ2-2; the D gene is possibly TRBD2 (5 bases). V lost 5 bases, J lost 5 bases, and 18 bases lay in between. Germline CDR1 reads SNHLY; CDR2 reads FYNNEI. CDR3 length: 16 residues. Here the CDR3 reads CASSLTEPSGTGELFF. The DNA for the CDR3 is TGTGCCAGCAGTTTAACAGAACCCTCGGGGACCGGGGAGCTGTTTTTT.

V is TRBV6-1 and J is TRBJ1-6; TRBD1 is a possible D gene (5 bases). Between the trimmed V and J ends, which lost 2 bases and 7 bases, there was a span of 12 bases. The CDR3 is 15 residues long. Germline V lookup: CDR1 MNHNS, CDR2 SASEGT. In DNA form, the CDR3 reads TGTGCCAGCAGTGAACAGGGAATGGGGAATTCACCCCTCCACTTT. Protein sequence: CASSEQGMGNSPLHF.

V is TRBV14 and J is TRBJ2-3; 14 bases fit TRBD2. Losses at the gene ends were 0 bases for V and 4 bases for J; bases not matched to a gene: 3. The CDR3 spans 17 residues. Germline CDR1 SGHDN, CDR2 FVKESK. The CDR3 DNA follows: TGTGCCAGCAGCCAAGATTTGACTAGCGGGAGGGCAGATACGCAGTATTTT. Translated: CASSQDLTSGRADTQYF.

The V gene is TRBV30, the J gene TRBJ1-6; D might be TRBD1 (6 bases). Germline CDR1 reads GTSNPN; CDR2 reads SVGIG (reference sequence). Trimming cost V 2 bases and J 5 bases, with 16 bases left between them. The CDR3 spans 16 residues. CDR3 DNA sequence: TGTGCCTGGAGTTTGGAGGGGGGGGAGGATAATTCACCCCTCCACTTT. Its translation is CAWSLEGGEDNSPLHF.

V usage is TRBV7-9 and J usage is TRBJ2-3, with D unclear. CDR3 length: 13 residues. Germline CDR1 SEHNR, CDR2 FQNEAQ (reference sequence). V was pared by 1 base and J by 4 bases, with 6 bases between. This CDR3 reads CASSLVPADTQYF. CDR3 DNA: TGTGCCAGCAGCTTAGTGCCAGCAGATACGCAGTATTTT.